Below, 2 T cell receptor beta chains from the same sample are listed, as sequenced in a study of CD8 T cells in ankylosing spondylitis. TCRdb processed the 5' RACE reads anew with MiXCR; each CDR3 protein has one entry. The sample yields about 340,000 distinct CDR3 sequences, more than 20% seen once. The source material was blood, either unsorted or a sorted T cell fraction (not recorded which). These receptors all stem from a male donor with ankylosing spondylitis or in good health (not recorded which).

CDR3 bases: TGTGCCAGCAGCGGACAGGGGGCCTCGACAGATACGCAGTATTTT. Translation: CASSGQGASTDTQYF. The chain links TRBV9 to TRBJ2-3; 10 bases are a match to TRBD1. The CDR3 totals 15 residues. Unmatched junction bases numbered 4, after V lost 3 bases and J lost 3 bases. Looked up from germline, CDR1 is SGDLS and CDR2 is YYNGEE.

V gene TRBV12-3 or TRBV12-4 combines with J gene TRBJ2-2; D is unclear. This CDR3 has 14 amino acids. The V end was cut by 3 bases, the J end by 3 bases, with 8 bases between. In DNA form, the CDR3 reads TGTGCCAGCAGTTTGACCAGTCACACCGGGGAGCTGTTTTTT. As protein: CASSLTSHTGELFF.